This TCR beta chain was recorded in a study of cytomegalovirus exposure and HLA in healthy donors. Points from the study as a whole: Most TCR beta V segments were productive about 90% or about 30% of the time in an earlier analysis. A highly shared variant cluster was judged a likely technical artifact.

Donors sampled were nominally healthy, though unrecorded immune exposures were likely. Germline lookup yields CDR1 LNHDA and CDR2 SQIVND (reference sequence). The CDR3 length is 14 residues. About this clone: The antigen is unknown.

The PCR ran on 60 Vbeta and 13 Jbeta primers. Sequencing used immunoSEQ multiplex PCR; TCRdb keeps in-frame clones, though not all of them. The table has roughly 100,000 clones, around 80% seen once; the top ten hold 1.5% to 2%. This chain links TRBV19 with TRBJ2-5; D uncertain. The J call is uncertain, as TRBJ2-7 better fits the DNA end. The sequence was obtained from a woman aged 35 to 49 in good health and CMV-seronegative. The sample was PBMCs. The CDR3 DNA is TGTGCCAGTAGTATCACGGCGGTCTCCTACGAGCAGTACTTC. This sequence encodes CASSITAVSYEQYF.